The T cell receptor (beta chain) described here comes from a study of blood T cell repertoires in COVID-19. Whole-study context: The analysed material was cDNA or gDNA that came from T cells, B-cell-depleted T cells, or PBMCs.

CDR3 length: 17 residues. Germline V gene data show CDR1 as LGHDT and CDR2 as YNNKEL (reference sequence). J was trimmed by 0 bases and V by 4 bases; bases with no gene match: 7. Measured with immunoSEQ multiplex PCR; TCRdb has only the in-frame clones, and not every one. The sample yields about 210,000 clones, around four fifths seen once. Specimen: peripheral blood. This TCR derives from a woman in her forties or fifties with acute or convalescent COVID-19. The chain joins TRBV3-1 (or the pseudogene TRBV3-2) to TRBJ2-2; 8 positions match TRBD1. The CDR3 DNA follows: TGTGCCAGCAGCCGGCTCGCGGACAGGGCGAACACCGGGGAGCTGTTTTTT. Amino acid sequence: CASSRLADRANTGELFF.